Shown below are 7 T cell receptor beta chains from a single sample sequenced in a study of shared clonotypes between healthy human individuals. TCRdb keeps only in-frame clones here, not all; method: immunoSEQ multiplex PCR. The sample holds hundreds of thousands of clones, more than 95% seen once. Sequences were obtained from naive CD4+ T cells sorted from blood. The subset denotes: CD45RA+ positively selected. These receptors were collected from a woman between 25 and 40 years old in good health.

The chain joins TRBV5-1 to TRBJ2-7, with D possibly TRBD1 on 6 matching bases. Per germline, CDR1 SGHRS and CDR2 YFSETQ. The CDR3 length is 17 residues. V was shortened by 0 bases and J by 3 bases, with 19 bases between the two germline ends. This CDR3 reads CASSLGWTARAGYEQYF. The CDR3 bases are TGCGCCAGCAGCTTGGGTTGGACAGCCAGAGCCGGCTACGAGCAGTACTTC.

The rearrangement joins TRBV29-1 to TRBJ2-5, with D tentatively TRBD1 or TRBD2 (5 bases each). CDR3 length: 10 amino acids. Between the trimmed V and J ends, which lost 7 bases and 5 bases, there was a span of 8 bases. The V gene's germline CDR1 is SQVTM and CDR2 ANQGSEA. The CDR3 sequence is CSGGDETQYF. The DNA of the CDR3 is TGCAGCGGAGGGGATGAGACCCAGTACTTC.

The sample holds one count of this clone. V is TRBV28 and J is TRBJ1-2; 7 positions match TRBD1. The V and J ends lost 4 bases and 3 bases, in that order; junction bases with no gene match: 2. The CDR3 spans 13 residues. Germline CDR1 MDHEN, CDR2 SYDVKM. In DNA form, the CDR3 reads TGTGCCAGCAGTTCCGGACAGGACTATGGCTACACCTTC. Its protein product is CASSSGQDYGYTF.

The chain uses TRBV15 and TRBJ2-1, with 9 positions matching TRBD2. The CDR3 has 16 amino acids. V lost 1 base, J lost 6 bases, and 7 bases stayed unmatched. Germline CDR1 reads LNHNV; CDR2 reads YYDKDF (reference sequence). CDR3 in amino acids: CATSRVASGISNEQFF. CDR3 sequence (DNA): TGTGCCACCAGCAGAGTTGCTAGCGGGATTTCCAATGAGCAGTTCTTC.

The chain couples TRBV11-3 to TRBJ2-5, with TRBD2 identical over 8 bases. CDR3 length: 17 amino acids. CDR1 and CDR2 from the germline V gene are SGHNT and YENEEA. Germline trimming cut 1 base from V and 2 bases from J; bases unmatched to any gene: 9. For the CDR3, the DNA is TGTGCCAGCAGCTTAGGGGGGGATAGCGGGGTACAAGAGACCCAGTACTTC. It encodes CASSLGGDSGVQETQYF.

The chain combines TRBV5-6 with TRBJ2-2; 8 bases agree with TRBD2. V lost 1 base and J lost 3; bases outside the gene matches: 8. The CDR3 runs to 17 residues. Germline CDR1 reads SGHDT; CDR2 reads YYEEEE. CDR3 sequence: CASSLYLAGLDTGELFF. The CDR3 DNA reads TGTGCCAGCAGCTTGTACCTAGCGGGTTTGGACACCGGGGAGCTGTTTTTT. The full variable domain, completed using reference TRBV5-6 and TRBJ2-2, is DAGVTQSPTHLIKTRGQQVTLRCSPKSGHDTVSWYQQALGQGPQFIFQYYEEEERQRGNFPDRFSGHQFPNYSSELNVNALLLGDSALYLCASSLYLAGLDTGELFFGEGSRLTVL.

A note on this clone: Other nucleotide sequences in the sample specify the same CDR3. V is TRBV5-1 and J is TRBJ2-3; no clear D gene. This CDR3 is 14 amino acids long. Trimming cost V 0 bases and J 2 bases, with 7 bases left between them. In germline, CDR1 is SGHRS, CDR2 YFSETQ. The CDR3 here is CASSLEQFTDTQYF. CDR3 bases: TGCGCCAGCAGCTTGGAGCAGTTCACAGATACGCAGTATTTT.